These 9 T cell receptor beta chains originate from one sample sequenced in a study of glioma-infiltrating T cells after dendritic cell vaccination (dated by TCRdb to about 2016). The library was made by the immunoSEQ multiplex PCR assay. TCRdb obtained this table from immuneACCESS and retained in-frame rearrangements with V and J assigned. These tables miss some clones; where compared with another copy, unresolved V genes account for less than half of the shortfall, and the remainder is unexplained. The sample table holds roughly 41,000 clones, of which around four fifths were seen once. Jointly, the top ten make up approximately 8.4% of the sample. This sample comprised blood, obtained before dendritic cell vaccination. Receptors originate from a human donor with glioblastoma.

This rearrangement joins TRBV6-4 to TRBJ1-2, with TRBD1 matching 10 bases. The V segment lost 9 bases and the J segment 6 bases; nucleotides outside the gene matches: 13. CDR1 MRHNA and CDR2 SNTAGT come from the germline V gene. The CDR3 spans 15 residues. The CDR3 DNA reads TGTGCCAGGAGGAAATGGGACAGGGGAATAGATGGCTACACCTTC. This translates into CARRKWDRGIDGYTF.

The CDR3 sequence: CASRAGTVSNQPQHF. The CDR3 DNA is TGTGCCAGCAGAGCCGGGACAGTTAGCAATCAGCCCCAGCATTTT. V is TRBV6-5 and J is TRBJ1-5, with 7 bases aligning to TRBD1. Germline assignment: CDR1 MNHEY and CDR2 SVGAGI. This CDR3 is built from 15 residues. The V gene end was trimmed by 6 bases and the J gene end by 0 bases; junction bases not matched to a gene: 5.

The chain links TRBV25-1 to TRBJ2-7; 11 nucleotides align to TRBD2. CDR1 MGHDK and CDR2 SYGVNS come from the germline V gene. The CDR3 runs 18 residues. Trimming took 3 bases from V and 2 from J; bases not matched to a gene: 12. The CDR3 loop is CASSDPSTTSGKPYEQYF. CDR3 nucleotides: TGTGCCAGCAGTGATCCTTCTACGACTAGCGGGAAACCCTACGAGCAGTACTTC.

This rearrangement joins TRBV11-1 to TRBJ2-4, with TRBD1 as a possible D gene (6 bases). The germline CDR1 and CDR2 sequences are SGHAT and FQDESV (reference sequence). Trimming removed 5 bases at V and 1 base at J, with 12 bases between. The CDR3 has 15 residues. The CDR3 nucleotides are TGTGCCAGCAGCCCTCCAGACAGGGCCAAAAACATTCAGTACTTC. Protein: CASSPPDRAKNIQYF. Variable domain in full (rest from reference TRBV11-1 and TRBJ2-4): EAEVAQSPRYKITEKSQAVAFWCDPISGHATLYWYRQILGQGPELLVQFQDESVVDDSQLPKDRFSAERLKGVDSTLKIQPAELGDSAMYLCASSPPDRAKNIQYFGAGTRLSVL.

J is TRBJ2-5 and V is TRBV25-1, with TRBD1 as a possible D gene (6 bases). Trimming took 5 bases from V and 2 from J, leaving 12 bases between them. The CDR3 has 14 amino acids. Germline V CDR1 and CDR2: MGHDK, SYGVNS. The CDR3: CASSLQGPQETQYF. CDR3 DNA sequence: TGTGCCAGCAGTTTACAGGGCCCTCAAGAGACCCAGTACTTC.

Note on this clone: Germline and junction disagree at one end, which may indicate a read error. This same CDR3 is encoded by further DNA sequences in the sample. The CDR3 DNA is TGTGCCAGCAGCCGCTTGACTAGCGGGGGAAACGAACAGTACTTC. Translated: CASSRLTSGGNEQYF. V is TRBV5-4 and J is TRBJ2-7; 12 positions match TRBD2. The CDR3 totals 15 residues. Germline V gene lookup returns CDR1 SGHNT and CDR2 YYREEE (reference sequence).

The rearrangement links TRBV15 to TRBJ2-5; 7 nucleotides align to TRBD1. This CDR3 spans 16 amino acids. With V trimmed by 0 bases and J by 4 bases, 8 bases remained unmatched. Germline loops: CDR1 LNHNV, CDR2 YYDKDF (reference sequence). CDR3 nucleotides: TGTGCCACCAGCAGAGATGGCGAGGGGGCAGGAGAGACCCAGTACTTC. Its translation: CATSRDGEGAGETQYF.

The chain joins TRBV6-5 to TRBJ2-7; 12 nucleotides match TRBD2. V gave up 10 bases and J gave up 0 bases; unmatched junction bases: 4. Germline CDR1 MNHEY, CDR2 SVGAGI. CDR3 length: 14 amino acids. The CDR3 region is CATETSGGSYEQYF. For the CDR3, the DNA is TGTGCCACCGAGACTAGCGGGGGCTCCTACGAGCAGTACTTC.

This chain joins TRBV19 and TRBJ1-5, with a weak D call TRBD1 (5 bases). CDR1 is LNHDA, CDR2 SQIVND, per germline (reference sequence). Trimming left V 7 bases short and J 0 bases short, with 13 bases between. This CDR3 has 15 residues. The CDR3 sequence: CASTLTVYSNQPQHF. CDR3 coding DNA: TGTGCCAGTACTTTGACAGTTTATAGCAATCAGCCCCAGCATTTT.